Each of the 10 T cell receptor beta chains below was sequenced from the same sample in a study of blood T cell repertoires in COVID-19. Some clones are missing from TCRdb's copy, which holds only in-frame ones; the method was immunoSEQ multiplex PCR. The sample consists of 150,000 to 200,000 clones, approximately 81% of them appearing once. Sequenced sample: PBMCs or T cells enriched from blood (not recorded which). Every receptor here comes from a woman aged 45-59 years who had recovered from COVID-19.

The chain is built from TRBV5-1 and TRBJ1-4, with TRBD1 as a possible D gene (6 bases). CDR3 length equals 14 residues. The V gene lost 6 bases and the J gene lost 8 bases, with 17 bases spanning the gap. CDR1 is SGHRS and CDR2 is YFSETQ in the germline V gene. CDR3 loop: CASMRQGLGEKLFF. In DNA, the CDR3 is TGCGCCAGCATGAGGCAGGGGCTTGGAGAAAAACTGTTTTTT.

This clone was observed a few times. The chain is built from TRBV29-1 and TRBJ1-2; no reliable D call. CDR3 length: 11 residues. CDR1 is SQVTM, CDR2 ANQGSEA, per germline. Trimming removed 7 bases at V and 6 bases at J, with 12 bases between. Here the CDR3 reads CSAGGGNGYTF. CDR3 sequence (DNA): TGCAGCGCCGGAGGTGGAAATGGCTACACCTTC.

The rearrangement joins TRBV28 to TRBJ1-1, with D possibly TRBD1 on 5 matching bases. Trimming left V 6 bases short and J 8 bases short, with 13 bases between. CDR1 and CDR2 (germline): MDHEN, SYDVKM. The CDR3 is 12 amino acids. CDR3 sequence: CASRPDRGEAFF. The CDR3 nucleotides are TGTGCCAGCAGACCCGACAGAGGAGAAGCTTTCTTT. The complete variable domain, with remaining parts taken from reference TRBV28 and TRBJ1-1, reads DVKVTQSSRYLVKRTGEKVFLECVQDMDHENMFWYRQDPGLGLRLIYFSYDVKMKEKGDIPEGYSVSREKKERFSLILESASTNQTSMYLCASRPDRGEAFFGQGTRLTVV.

This clone has a handful of counts. The rearrangement joins TRBV29-1 to TRBJ1-3; tentatively, D is TRBD1 (6 bases). Looked up from germline, CDR1 is SQVTM and CDR2 is ANQGSEA. V was shortened by 5 bases and J by 0 bases, with 8 bases between the two germline ends. This CDR3 has 13 amino acids. The CDR3 spells CSVMTGSGNTIYF. CDR3 nucleotides: TGCAGCGTTATGACAGGCTCTGGAAACACCATATATTTT. The variable domain in full, completed from reference TRBV29-1 and TRBJ1-3, reads SAVISQKPSRDICQRGTSLTIQCQVDSQVTMMFWYRQQPGQSLTLIATANQGSEATYESGFVIDKFPISRPNLTFSTLTVSNMSPEDSSIYLCSVMTGSGNTIYFGEGSWLTVV.

The rearrangement joins TRBV29-1 to TRBJ2-5; 7 nucleotides align to TRBD1. J was trimmed by 5 bases and V by 3 bases; bases with no gene match: 9. Germline V gene lookup returns CDR1 SQVTM and CDR2 ANQGSEA. The CDR3 has 14 residues. The CDR3 nucleotides are TGCAGCGTTGAGGGATTCGCAGGGGGTGAGACCCAGTACTTC. It codes for CSVEGFAGGETQYF.

This clone has only a few counts. The chain uses TRBV18 and TRBJ2-1; maybe TRBD1 (5 bases). Germline-derived CDR1 and CDR2 are KGHSH and LQKENI. This CDR3 region has 20 residues. V was shortened by 6 bases and J by 0 bases, with 27 bases between the two germline ends. For the CDR3, the DNA is TGTGCCAGCTCGCCCCCTCGGACAAAAAGCCTACTTAGCTCCTACAATGAGCAGTTCTTC. Its translation: CASSPPRTKSLLSSYNEQFF.

The chain joins TRBV11-3 to TRBJ1-1; D perhaps matches TRBD1 (6 bases). The germline CDR1 and CDR2 sequences are SGHNT and YENEEA. There are 14 residues in the CDR3. Trimming stripped 3 bases from V and 1 base from J, with 9 bases between. The CDR3 sequence is CASSFGQWNTEAFF. DNA for the CDR3: TGTGCCAGCAGCTTTGGACAGTGGAACACTGAAGCTTTCTTT.

V gene TRBV19 combines with J gene TRBJ2-5; TRBD2 agrees at 8 bases. CDR1 is LNHDA and CDR2 is SQIVND in the germline V gene (reference sequence). There are 15 residues in the CDR3. Trimming removed 5 bases from V and 1 base from J; junction bases left unmatched: 6. In DNA, the CDR3 is TGTGCCAGTAGTCGGGTAGCGGGGCCCCAAGAGACCCAGTACTTC. Its translation is CASSRVAGPQETQYF.

The chain joins TRBV6-5 to TRBJ2-7; 7 bases align to TRBD1. The germline CDR1 and CDR2 sequences are MNHEY and SVGAGI. CDR3 size: 13 residues. The ends lost 6 bases at V and 7 bases at J; junction bases unmatched: 9. This CDR3 reads CASSLRQGGEQYF. In DNA, the CDR3 is TGTGCCAGCAGCCTTAGACAGGGCGGGGAGCAGTACTTC.

The J gene is TRBJ1-3, the V gene TRBV12-5; the D gene is possibly TRBD1 (6 bases). This CDR3 spans 15 amino acids. With 2 bases removed from V and 3 bases from J, the gap between germline ends came to 11 bases. Per the germline V gene, CDR1 is LGHNT and CDR2 is FRNRAP. CDR3 loop: CASGLQGKGGNTIYF. The CDR3 DNA is TGTGCTAGTGGTTTGCAGGGGAAGGGTGGAAACACCATATATTTT. Looking up the rest from reference TRBV12-5 and TRBJ1-3 gives the full variable domain: DARVTQTPRHKVTEMGQEVTMRCQPILGHNTVFWYRQTMMQGLELLAYFRNRAPLDDSGMPKDRFSAEMPDATLATLKIQPSEPRDSAVYFCASGLQGKGGNTIYFGEGSWLTVV.